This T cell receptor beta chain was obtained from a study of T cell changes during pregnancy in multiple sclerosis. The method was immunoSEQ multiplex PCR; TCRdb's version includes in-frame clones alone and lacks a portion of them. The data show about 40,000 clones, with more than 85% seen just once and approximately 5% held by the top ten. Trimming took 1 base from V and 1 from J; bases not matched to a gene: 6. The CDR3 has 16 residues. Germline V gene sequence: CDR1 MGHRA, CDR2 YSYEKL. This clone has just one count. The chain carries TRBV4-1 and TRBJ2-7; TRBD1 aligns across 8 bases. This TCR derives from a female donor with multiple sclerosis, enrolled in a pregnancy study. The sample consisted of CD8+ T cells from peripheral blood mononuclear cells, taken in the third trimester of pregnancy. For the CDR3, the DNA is TGCGCCAGCAGCCAAGGGCAGGGGGCGCGGTCCTACGAGCAGTACTTC. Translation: CASSQGQGARSYEQYF.